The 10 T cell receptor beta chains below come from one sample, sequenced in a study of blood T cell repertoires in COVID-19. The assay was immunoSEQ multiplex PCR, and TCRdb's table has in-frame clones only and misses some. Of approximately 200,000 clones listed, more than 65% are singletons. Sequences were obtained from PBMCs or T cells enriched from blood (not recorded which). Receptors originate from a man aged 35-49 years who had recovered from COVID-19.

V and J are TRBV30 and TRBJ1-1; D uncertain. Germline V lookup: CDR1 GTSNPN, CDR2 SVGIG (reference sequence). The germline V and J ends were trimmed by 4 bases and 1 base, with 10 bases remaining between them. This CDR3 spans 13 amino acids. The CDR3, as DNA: TGTGCCTGGATGGTAGGGAGGAACACTGAAGCTTTCTTT. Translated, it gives CAWMVGRNTEAFF.

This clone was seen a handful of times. The CDR3, as DNA: TGTGCTAGTGGTTTGAGCGGGGAATTTAACTATGGCTACACCTTC. It yields the protein CASGLSGEFNYGYTF. The rearrangement joins TRBV12-5 to TRBJ1-2; D is ambiguous. V lost 2 bases and J lost 1, with 11 bases in between. The CDR3 length is 15 residues. Per germline, CDR1 LGHNT and CDR2 FRNRAP.

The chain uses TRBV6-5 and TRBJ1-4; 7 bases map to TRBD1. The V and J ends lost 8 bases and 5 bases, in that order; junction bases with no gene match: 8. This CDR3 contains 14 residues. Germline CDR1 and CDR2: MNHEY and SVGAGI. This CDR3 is CASQRTGTNEKLFF. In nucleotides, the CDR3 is TGTGCCAGCCAAAGGACAGGAACGAATGAAAAACTGTTTTTT.

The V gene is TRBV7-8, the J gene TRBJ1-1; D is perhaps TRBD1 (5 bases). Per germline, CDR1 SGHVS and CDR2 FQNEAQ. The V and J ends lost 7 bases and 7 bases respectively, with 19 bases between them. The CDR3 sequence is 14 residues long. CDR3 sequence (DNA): TGTGCCAGCACCCAACCAGGGAATGTCGATGAAGCTTTCTTT. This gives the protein CASTQPGNVDEAFF. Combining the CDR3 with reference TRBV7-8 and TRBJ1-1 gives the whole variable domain GAGVSQSPRYKVAKRGQDVALRCDPISGHVSLFWYQQALGQGPEFLTYFQNEAQLDKSGLPSDRFFAERPEGSVSTLKIQRTQQEDSAVYLCASTQPGNVDEAFFGQGTRLTVV.

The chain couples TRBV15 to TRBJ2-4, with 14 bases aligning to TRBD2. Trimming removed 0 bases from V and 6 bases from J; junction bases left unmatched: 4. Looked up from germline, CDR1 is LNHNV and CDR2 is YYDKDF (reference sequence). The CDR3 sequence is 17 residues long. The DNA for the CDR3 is TGTGCCACCAGCAGAGATCTGACTAGCGGGGGGGCAAACATTCAGTACTTC. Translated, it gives CATSRDLTSGGANIQYF.

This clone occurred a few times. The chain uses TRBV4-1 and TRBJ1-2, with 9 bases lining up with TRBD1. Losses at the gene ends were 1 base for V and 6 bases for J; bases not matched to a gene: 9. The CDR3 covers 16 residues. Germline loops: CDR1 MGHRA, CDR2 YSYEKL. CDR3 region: CASSQVDRGSWDGYTF. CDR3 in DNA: TGCGCCAGCAGCCAAGTGGACAGGGGATCGTGGGATGGCTACACCTTC.

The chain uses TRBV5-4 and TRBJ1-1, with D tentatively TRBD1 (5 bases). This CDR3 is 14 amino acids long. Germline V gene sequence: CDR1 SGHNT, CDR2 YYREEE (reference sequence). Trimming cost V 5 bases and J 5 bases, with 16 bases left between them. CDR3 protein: CASSRWGDITEAFF. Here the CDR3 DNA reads TGTGCCAGCAGTAGGTGGGGGGATATTACTGAAGCTTTCTTT.

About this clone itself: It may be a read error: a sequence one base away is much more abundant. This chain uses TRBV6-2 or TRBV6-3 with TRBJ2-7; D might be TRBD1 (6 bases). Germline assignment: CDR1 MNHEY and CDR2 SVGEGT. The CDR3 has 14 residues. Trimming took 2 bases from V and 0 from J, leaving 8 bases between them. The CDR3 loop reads CASSYGTNSYEQYF. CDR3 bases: TGTGCCAGCAGTTACGGGACAAACTCCTACGAGCAGTACTTC.

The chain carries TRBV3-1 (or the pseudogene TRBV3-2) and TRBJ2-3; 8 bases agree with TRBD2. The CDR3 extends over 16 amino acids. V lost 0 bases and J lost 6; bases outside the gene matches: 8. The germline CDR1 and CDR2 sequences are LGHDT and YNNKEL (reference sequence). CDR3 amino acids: CASSQDPSGSPDTQYF. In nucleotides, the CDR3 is TGTGCCAGCAGCCAAGATCCCAGCGGGAGCCCTGATACGCAGTATTTT.

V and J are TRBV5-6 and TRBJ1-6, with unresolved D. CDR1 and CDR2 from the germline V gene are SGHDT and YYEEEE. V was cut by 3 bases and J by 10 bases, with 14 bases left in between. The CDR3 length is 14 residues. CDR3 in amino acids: CASSSFVRRSPLHF. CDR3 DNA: TGTGCCAGCAGCTCCTTTGTCCGGAGGTCACCCCTCCACTTT.